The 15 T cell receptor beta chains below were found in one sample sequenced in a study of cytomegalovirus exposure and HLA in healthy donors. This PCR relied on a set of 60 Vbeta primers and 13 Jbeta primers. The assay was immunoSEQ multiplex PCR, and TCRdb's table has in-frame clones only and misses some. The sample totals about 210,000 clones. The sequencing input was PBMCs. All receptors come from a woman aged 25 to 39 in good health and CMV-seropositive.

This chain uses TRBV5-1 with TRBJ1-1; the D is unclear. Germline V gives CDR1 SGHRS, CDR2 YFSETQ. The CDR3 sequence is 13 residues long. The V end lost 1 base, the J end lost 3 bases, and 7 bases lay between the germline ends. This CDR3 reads CASSLTGYTEAFF. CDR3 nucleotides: TGCGCCAGCAGCTTGACGGGTTACACTGAAGCTTTCTTT.

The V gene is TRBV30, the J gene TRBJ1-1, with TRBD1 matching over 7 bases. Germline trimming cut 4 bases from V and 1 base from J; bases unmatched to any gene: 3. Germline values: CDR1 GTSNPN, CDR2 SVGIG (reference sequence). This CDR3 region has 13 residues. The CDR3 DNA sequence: TGTGCCTGGACCGGGACAGCGAACACTGAAGCTTTCTTT. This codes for CAWTGTANTEAFF.

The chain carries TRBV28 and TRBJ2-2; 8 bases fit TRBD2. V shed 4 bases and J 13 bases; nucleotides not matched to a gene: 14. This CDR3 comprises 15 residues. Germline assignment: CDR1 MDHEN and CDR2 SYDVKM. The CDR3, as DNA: TGTGCCAGCAGTTCGTTGGGACTAGTAGTGGGAGGGCTGTTTTTT. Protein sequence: CASSSLGLVVGGLFF.

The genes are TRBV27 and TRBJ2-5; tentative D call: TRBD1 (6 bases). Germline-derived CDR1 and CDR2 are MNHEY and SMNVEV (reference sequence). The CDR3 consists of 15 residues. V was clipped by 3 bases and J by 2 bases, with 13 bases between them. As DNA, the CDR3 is TGTGCCAGCAGTTTCAGGGGACAAAGACAAGAGACCCAGTACTTC. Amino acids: CASSFRGQRQETQYF.

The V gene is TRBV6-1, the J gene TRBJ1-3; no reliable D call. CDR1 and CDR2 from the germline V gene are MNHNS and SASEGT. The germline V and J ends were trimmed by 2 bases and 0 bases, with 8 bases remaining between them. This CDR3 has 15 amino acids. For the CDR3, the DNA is TGTGCCAGCAGTGAATCTCCTAGCTCTGGAAACACCATATATTTT. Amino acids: CASSESPSSGNTIYF.

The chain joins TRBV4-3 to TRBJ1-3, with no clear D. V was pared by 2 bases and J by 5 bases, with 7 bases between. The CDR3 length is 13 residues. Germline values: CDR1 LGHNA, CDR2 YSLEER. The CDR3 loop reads CASSQLERNTIYF. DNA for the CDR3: TGCGCCAGCAGCCAACTAGAGCGAAACACCATATATTTT.

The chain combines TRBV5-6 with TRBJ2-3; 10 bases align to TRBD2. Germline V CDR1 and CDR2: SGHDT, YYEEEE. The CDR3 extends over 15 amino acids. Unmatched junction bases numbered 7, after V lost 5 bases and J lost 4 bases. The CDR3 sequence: CASRGWLAGADTQYF. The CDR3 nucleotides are TGTGCCAGCAGGGGATGGCTAGCGGGAGCAGATACGCAGTATTTT.

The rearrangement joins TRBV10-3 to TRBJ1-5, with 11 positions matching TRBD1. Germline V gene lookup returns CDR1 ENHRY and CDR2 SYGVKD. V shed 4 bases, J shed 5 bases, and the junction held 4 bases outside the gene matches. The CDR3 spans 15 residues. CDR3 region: CAISGTGGFDQPQHF. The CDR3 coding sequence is TGTGCCATCAGTGGGACAGGGGGCTTTGATCAGCCCCAGCATTTT.

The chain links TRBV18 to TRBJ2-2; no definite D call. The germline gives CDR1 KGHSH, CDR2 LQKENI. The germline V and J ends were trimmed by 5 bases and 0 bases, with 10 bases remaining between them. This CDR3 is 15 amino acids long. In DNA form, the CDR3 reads TGTGCCAGCTCAGATAGAGCCCCGAACACCGGGGAGCTGTTTTTT. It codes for CASSDRAPNTGELFF.

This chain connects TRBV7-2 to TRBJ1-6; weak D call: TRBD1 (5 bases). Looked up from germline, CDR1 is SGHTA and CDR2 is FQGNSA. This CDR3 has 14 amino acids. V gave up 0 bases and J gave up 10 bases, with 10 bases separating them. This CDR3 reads CASSLAGGDSPLHF. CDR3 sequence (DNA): TGTGCCAGCAGCTTAGCGGGGGGGGACTCACCCCTCCACTTT.

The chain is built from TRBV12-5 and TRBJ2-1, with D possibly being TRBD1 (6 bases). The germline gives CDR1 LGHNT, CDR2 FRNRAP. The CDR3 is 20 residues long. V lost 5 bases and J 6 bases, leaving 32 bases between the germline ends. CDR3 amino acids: CASGTPGVSEGFSGINEQFF. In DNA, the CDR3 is TGTGCTAGTGGTACCCCAGGGGTCTCTGAAGGGTTCTCTGGGATCAATGAGCAGTTCTTC. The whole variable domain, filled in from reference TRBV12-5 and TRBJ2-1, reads DARVTQTPRHKVTEMGQEVTMRCQPILGHNTVFWYRQTMMQGLELLAYFRNRAPLDDSGMPKDRFSAEMPDATLATLKIQPSEPRDSAVYFCASGTPGVSEGFSGINEQFFGPGTRLTVL.

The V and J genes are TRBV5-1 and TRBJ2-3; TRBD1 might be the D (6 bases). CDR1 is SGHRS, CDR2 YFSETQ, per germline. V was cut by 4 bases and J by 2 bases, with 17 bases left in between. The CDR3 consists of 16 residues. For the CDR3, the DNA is TGCGCCAGCAGCCGCCGTCGGGACACACCCACAGATACGCAGTATTTT. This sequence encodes CASSRRRDTPTDTQYF.

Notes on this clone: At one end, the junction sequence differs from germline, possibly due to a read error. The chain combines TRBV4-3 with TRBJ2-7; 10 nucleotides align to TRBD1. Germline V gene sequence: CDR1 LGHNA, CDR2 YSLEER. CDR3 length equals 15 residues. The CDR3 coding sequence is TGCGCCAGCAGCCGCGGGACAGGGGCTACGTACGAACAGTACTTC. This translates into CASSRGTGATYEQYF.

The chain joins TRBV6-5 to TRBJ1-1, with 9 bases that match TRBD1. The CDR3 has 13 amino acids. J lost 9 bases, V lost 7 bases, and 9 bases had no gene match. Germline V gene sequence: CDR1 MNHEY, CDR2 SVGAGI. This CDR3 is CASISDRGGKAFF. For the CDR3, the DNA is TGTGCCAGCATTTCGGACAGGGGCGGGAAAGCTTTCTTT.

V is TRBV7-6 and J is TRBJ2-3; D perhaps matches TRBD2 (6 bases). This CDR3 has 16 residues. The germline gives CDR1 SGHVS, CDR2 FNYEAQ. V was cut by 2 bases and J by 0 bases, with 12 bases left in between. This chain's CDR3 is CASSLWTGGSTDTQYF. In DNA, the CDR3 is TGTGCCAGCAGCTTATGGACCGGGGGTAGCACAGATACGCAGTATTTT.